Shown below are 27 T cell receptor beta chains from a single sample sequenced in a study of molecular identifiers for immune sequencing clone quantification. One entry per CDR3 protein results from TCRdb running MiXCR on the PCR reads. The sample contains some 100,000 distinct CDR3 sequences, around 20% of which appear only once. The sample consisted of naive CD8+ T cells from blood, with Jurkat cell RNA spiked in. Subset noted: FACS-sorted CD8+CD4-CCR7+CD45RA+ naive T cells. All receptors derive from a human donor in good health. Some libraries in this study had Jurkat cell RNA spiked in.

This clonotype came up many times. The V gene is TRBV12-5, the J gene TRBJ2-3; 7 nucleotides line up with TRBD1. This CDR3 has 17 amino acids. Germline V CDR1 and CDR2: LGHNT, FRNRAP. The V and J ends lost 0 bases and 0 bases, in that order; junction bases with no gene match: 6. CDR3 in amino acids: CASGLVSTGVSTDTQYF. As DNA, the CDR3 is TGTGCTAGTGGTTTGGTCTCCACAGGGGTTAGCACAGATACGCAGTATTTT. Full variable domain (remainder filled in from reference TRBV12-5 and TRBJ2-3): DARVTQTPRHKVTEMGQEVTMRCQPILGHNTVFWYRQTMMQGLELLAYFRNRAPLDDSGMPKDRFSAEMPDATLATLKIQPSEPRDSAVYFCASGLVSTGVSTDTQYFGPGTRLTVL.

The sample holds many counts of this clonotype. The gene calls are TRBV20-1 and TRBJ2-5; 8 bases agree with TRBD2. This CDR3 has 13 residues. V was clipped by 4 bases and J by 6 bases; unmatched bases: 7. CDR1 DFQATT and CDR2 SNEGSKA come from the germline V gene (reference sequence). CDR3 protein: CSATAGGMQTQYF. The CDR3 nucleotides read TGCAGTGCTACCGCGGGGGGCATGCAGACCCAGTACTTC.

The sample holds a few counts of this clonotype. The CDR3 loop is CASRPLQGSTDTQYF. In nucleotides, the CDR3 is TGTGCCAGCAGGCCACTACAGGGGAGCACAGATACGCAGTATTTT. The chain is built from TRBV6-5 and TRBJ2-3; TRBD1 matches 7 bases. J lost 0 bases, V lost 6 bases, and 6 bases had no gene match. Per germline, CDR1 MNHEY and CDR2 SVGAGI. The CDR3 spans 15 residues.

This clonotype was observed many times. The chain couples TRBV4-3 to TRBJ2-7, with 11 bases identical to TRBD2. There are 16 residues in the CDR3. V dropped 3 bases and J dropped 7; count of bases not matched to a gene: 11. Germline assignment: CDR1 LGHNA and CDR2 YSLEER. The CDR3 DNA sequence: TGCGCCAGCAGCCAGGCTAGCGGGGGGACTAACCTGGAGCAGTACTTC. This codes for CASSQASGGTNLEQYF.

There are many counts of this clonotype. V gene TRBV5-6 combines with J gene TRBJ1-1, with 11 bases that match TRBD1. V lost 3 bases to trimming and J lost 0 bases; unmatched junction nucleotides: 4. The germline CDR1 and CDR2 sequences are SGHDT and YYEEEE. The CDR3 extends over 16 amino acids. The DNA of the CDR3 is TGTGCCAGCAGCTACGGACAGGGGGCGTTGAACACTGAAGCTTTCTTT. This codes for CASSYGQGALNTEAFF.

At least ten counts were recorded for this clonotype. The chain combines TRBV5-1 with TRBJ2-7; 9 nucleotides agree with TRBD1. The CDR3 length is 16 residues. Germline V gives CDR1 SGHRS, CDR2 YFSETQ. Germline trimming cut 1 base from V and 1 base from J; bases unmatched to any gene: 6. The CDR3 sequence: CASSLSPGQGSYEQYF. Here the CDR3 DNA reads TGCGCCAGCAGCTTGTCCCCGGGACAGGGATCCTACGAGCAGTACTTC.

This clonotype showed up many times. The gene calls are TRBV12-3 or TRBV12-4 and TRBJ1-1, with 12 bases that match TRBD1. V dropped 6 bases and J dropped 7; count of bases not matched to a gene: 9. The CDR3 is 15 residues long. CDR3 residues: CASRTGTGGPSEAFF. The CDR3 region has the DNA TGTGCCAGCAGAACCGGGACAGGGGGCCCGAGTGAAGCTTTCTTT.

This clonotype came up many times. CDR3 region: CASSPFTDTQYF. The CDR3, as DNA: TGTGCCAGCAGCCCCTTTACGGATACGCAGTATTTT. The genes are TRBV7-9 and TRBJ2-3; D is ambiguous. CDR3 length equals 12 residues. Deletions cut 5 bases from V and 6 bases from J, with 9 bases between. Germline V gene data show CDR1 as SEHNR and CDR2 as FQNEAQ (reference sequence).

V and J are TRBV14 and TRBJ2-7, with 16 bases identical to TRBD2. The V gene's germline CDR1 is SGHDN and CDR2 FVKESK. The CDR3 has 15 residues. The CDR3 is CVGSQDPGLAGGKYF. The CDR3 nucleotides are TGTGTCGGCAGCCAAGATCCGGGACTAGCGGGGGGGAAGTACTTC.

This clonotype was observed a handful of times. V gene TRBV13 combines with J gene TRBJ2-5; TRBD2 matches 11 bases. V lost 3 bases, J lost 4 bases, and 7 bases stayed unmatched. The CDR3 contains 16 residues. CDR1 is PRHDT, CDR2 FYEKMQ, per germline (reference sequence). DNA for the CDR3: TGTGCCAGCAGCTTTGTCCTAGCGGGGGGTCTAGAGACCCAGTACTTC. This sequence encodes CASSFVLAGGLETQYF. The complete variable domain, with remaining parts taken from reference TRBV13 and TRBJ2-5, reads AAGVIQSPRHLIKEKRETATLKCYPIPRHDTVYWYQQGPGQDPQFLISFYEKMQSDKGSIPDRFSAQQFSDYHSELNMSSLELGDSALYFCASSFVLAGGLETQYFGPGTRLLVL.

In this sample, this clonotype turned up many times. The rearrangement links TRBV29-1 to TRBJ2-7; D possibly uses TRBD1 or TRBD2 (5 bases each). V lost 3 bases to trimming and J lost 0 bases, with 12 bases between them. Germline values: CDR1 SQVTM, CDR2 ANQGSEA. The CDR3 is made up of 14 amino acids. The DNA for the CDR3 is TGCAGCGTTGAGGGGCTCGGAGGCTCCTACGAGCAGTACTTC. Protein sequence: CSVEGLGGSYEQYF.

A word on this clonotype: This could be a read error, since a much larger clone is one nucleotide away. The CDR3, as DNA: TGTGCCAGCAGTGCTAGCGGGAAAGGATTTGGGCAGTACTTC. Amino acid sequence: CASSASGKGFGQYF. The chain combines TRBV12-3 or TRBV12-4 with TRBJ2-7; 9 bases align to TRBD2. After removal of 5 bases from V and 9 bases from J, the junction contained 11 bases not matched to a gene. The length of the CDR3 is 14 residues.

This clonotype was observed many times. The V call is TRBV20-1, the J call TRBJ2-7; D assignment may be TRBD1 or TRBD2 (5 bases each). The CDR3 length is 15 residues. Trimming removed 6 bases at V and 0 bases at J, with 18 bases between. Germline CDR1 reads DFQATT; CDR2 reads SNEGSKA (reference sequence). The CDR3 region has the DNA TGCAGTGCGAGGGAAACGGGGCATCCCTCCTACGAGCAGTACTTC. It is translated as CSARETGHPSYEQYF.

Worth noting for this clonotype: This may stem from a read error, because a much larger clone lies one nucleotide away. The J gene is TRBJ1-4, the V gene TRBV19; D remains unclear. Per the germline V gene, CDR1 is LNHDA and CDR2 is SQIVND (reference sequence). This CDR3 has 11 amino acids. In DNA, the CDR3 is TGTGCCAGTTCGGAAAATGAAAACCTGTTTTTT. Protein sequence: CASSENENLFF. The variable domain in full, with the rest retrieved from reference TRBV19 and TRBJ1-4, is DGGITQSPKYLFRKEGQNVTLSCEQNLNHDAMYWYRQDPGQGLRLIYYSQIVNDFQKGDIAEGYSVSREKKESFPLTVTSAQKNPTAFYLCASSENENLFFGSGTQLSVL.

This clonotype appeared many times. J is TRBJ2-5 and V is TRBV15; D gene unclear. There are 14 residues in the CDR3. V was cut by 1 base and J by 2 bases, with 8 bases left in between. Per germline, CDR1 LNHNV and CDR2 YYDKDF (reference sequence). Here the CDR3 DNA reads TGTGCCACCAGCAGAGCATGGGGTCAAGAGACCCAGTACTTC. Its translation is CATSRAWGQETQYF. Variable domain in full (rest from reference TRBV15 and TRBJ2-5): DAMVIQNPRYQVTQFGKPVTLSCSQTLNHNVMYWYQQKSSQAPKLLFHYYDKDFNNEADTPDNFQSRRPNTSFCFLDIRSPGLGDTAMYLCATSRAWGQETQYFGPGTRLLVL.

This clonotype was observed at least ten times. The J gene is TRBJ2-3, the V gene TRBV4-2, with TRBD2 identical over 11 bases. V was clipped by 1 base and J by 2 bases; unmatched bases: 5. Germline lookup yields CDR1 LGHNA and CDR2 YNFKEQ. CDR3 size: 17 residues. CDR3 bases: TGTGCCAGCAGCCAAGCGGGACTAGCGGAAATCACAGATACGCAGTATTTT. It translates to CASSQAGLAEITDTQYF.

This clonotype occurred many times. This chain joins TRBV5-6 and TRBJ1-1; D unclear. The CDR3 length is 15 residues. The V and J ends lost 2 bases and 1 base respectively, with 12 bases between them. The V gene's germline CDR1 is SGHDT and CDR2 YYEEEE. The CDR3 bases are TGTGCCAGCAGCTTAGATTTGGCAGGGAACACTGAAGCTTTCTTT. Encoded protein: CASSLDLAGNTEAFF. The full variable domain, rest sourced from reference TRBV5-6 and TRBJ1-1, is DAGVTQSPTHLIKTRGQQVTLRCSPKSGHDTVSWYQQALGQGPQFIFQYYEEEERQRGNFPDRFSGHQFPNYSSELNVNALLLGDSALYLCASSLDLAGNTEAFFGQGTRLTVV.

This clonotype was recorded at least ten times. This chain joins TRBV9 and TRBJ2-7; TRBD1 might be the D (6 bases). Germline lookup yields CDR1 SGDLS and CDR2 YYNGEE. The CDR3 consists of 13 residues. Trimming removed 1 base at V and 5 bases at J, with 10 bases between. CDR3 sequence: CASSVSQGHEQYF. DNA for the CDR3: TGTGCCAGCAGCGTATCACAGGGCCACGAGCAGTACTTC. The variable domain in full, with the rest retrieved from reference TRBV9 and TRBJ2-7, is DSGVTQTPKHLITATGQRVTLRCSPRSGDLSVYWYQQSLDQGLQFLIQYYNGEERAKGNILERFSAQQFPDLHSELNLSSLELGDSALYFCASSVSQGHEQYFGPGTRLTVT.

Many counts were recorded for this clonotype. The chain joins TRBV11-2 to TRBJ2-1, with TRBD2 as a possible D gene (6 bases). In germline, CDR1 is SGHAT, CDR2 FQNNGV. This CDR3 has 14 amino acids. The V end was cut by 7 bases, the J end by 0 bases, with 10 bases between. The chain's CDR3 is CASIAGTSYNEQFF. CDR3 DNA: TGTGCCAGCATTGCGGGGACCTCCTACAATGAGCAGTTCTTC.

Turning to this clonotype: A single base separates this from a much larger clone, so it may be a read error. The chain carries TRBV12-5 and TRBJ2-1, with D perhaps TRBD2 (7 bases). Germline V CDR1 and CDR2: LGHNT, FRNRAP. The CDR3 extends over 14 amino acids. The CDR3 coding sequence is TGTGCTAGTGGTTATGGGGGGGGCTACAATGAGCAGCTCTTC. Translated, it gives CASGYGGGYNEQLF.

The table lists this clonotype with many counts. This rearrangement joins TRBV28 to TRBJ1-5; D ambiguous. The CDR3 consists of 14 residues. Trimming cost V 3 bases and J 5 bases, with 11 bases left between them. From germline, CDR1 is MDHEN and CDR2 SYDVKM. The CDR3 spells CASSFLGYDQPQHF. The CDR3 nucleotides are TGTGCCAGCAGTTTTTTAGGGTACGATCAGCCCCAGCATTTT.

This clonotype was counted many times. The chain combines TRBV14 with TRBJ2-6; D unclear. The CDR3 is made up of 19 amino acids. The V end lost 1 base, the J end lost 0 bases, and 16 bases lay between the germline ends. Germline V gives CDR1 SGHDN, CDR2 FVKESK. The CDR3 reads CASSQVGGVPPSGANVLTF. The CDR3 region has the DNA TGTGCCAGCAGCCAAGTGGGCGGAGTTCCTCCCTCTGGGGCCAACGTCCTGACTTTC.

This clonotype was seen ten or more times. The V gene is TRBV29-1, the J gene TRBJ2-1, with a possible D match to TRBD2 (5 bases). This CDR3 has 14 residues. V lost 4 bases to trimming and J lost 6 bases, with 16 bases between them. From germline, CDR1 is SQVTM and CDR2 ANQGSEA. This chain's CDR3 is CSVGGGGPPNEQFF. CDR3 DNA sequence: TGCAGCGTTGGAGGCGGAGGCCCCCCCAATGAGCAGTTCTTC.

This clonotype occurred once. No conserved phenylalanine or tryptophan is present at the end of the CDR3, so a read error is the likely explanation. CDR3 nucleotides: TGTGCCAGCAGTGATGTTACGTACCAAGAGACCCAGTACTCC. Its protein is CASSDVTYQETQYS. The J gene is TRBJ2-5, the V gene TRBV2; D remains ambiguous. The CDR3 extends over 14 amino acids. The V end was cut by 3 bases, the J end by 0 bases, with 8 bases between. The V gene's germline CDR1 is SNHLY and CDR2 FYNNEI.

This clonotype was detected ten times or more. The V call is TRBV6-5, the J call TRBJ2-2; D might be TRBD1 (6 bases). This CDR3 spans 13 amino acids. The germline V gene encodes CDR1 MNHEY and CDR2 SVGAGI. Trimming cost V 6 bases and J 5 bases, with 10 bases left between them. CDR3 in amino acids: CASSYRATGELFF. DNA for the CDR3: TGTGCCAGCAGCTACAGGGCTACCGGGGAGCTGTTTTTT.

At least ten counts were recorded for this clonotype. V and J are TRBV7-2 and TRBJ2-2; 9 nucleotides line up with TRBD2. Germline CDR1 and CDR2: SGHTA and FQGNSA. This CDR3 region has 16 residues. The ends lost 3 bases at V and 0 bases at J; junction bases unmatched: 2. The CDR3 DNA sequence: TGTGCCAGCAGCTTTGCTAGCGGGACGAACACCGGGGAGCTGTTTTTT. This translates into CASSFASGTNTGELFF.

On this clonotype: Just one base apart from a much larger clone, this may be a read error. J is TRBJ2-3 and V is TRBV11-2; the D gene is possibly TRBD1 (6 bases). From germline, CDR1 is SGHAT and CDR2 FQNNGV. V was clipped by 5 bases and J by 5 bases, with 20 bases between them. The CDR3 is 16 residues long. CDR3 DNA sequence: TGTGCCAGCAGCGGGGGATATGGACAGTTGATAGATACGCAGTATTTT. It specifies CASSGGYGQLIDTQYF.